A single sample gave rise to the 21 T cell receptor beta chains below, sequenced in a study of cytomegalovirus exposure and HLA in healthy donors. A multiplex PCR was run with 60 Vbeta primers and 13 Jbeta primers. Assay: immunoSEQ multiplex PCR; the TCRdb copy retains only in-frame clones and omits some. The sample records around 150,000 clones, about four fifths being singletons. The specimen sequenced was PBMCs. These receptors came from a male donor in good health and CMV-seropositive.

V gene TRBV9 combines with J gene TRBJ2-1; 12 bases align to TRBD2. The V gene's germline CDR1 is SGDLS and CDR2 YYNGEE. This CDR3 is built from 16 residues. J was trimmed by 10 bases and V by 4 bases; bases with no gene match: 12. The DNA of the CDR3 is TGTGCCAGCAGCTCCTCTACACTAGCGGGGGGAGGAGAGCAGTTCTTC. It translates to CASSSSTLAGGGEQFF.

There are a few counts of this clone. This chain connects TRBV6-5 to TRBJ1-2; TRBD1 matches 8 bases. Germline V lookup: CDR1 MNHEY, CDR2 SVGAGI. Trimming removed 2 bases from V and 3 bases from J; junction bases left unmatched: 5. This CDR3 spans 15 amino acids. CDR3 amino acids: CASSYTTGVDYGYTF. Written as DNA, the CDR3 is TGTGCCAGCAGTTACACGACAGGGGTGGACTATGGCTACACCTTC.

V is TRBV7-9 and J is TRBJ2-5, with 8 bases fitting TRBD2. The CDR3 is made up of 16 amino acids. The germline gives CDR1 SEHNR, CDR2 FQNEAQ (reference sequence). Germline trimming cut 0 bases from V and 5 bases from J; bases unmatched to any gene: 8. The CDR3 DNA reads TGTGCCAGCAGCTTAGCGCGGCTTGGACTAGCCGAGACCCAGTACTTC. Translated: CASSLARLGLAETQYF.

The chain carries TRBV13 and TRBJ1-2; D is possibly TRBD1 (6 bases). Germline V CDR1 and CDR2: PRHDT, FYEKMQ (reference sequence). The V and J ends lost 8 bases and 4 bases respectively, with 14 bases between them. The CDR3 contains 13 residues. The CDR3 loop is CASADSGSYGYTF. For the CDR3, the DNA is TGTGCCAGCGCGGACAGTGGGAGCTATGGCTACACCTTC.

Regarding this clone: The same CDR3 arises from other DNA sequences in this sample as well. This chain joins TRBV6-4 and TRBJ2-3, with D possibly matching TRBD2 (6 bases). V gave up 3 bases and J gave up 3 bases, with 7 bases separating them. This CDR3 contains 13 residues. Germline values: CDR1 MRHNA, CDR2 SNTAGT. CDR3 in amino acids: CASSERGTDTQYF. In DNA, the CDR3 is TGTGCCAGCAGTGAGCGGGGAACAGATACGCAGTATTTT.

The chain couples TRBV6-4 to TRBJ2-3, with 9 bases aligning to TRBD2. In germline, CDR1 is MRHNA, CDR2 SNTAGT. The CDR3 spans 16 residues. J gave up 4 bases and V 6 bases, and 11 bases lay outside the gene matches. CDR3: CASSRGGAGGADTQYF. The CDR3 DNA follows: TGTGCCAGCAGCCGCGGGGGGGCAGGCGGGGCAGATACGCAGTATTTT.

This chain uses TRBV12-5 with TRBJ2-7; TRBD1 is a possible D gene (6 bases). With 9 bases removed from V and 0 bases from J, the gap between germline ends came to 15 bases. Germline V gene sequence: CDR1 LGHNT, CDR2 FRNRAP. This CDR3 contains 14 residues. Written as DNA, the CDR3 is TGTGCTAGCCATAGGGCAGGGGTCTCCTACGAGCAGTACTTC. Its translation: CASHRAGVSYEQYF.

The chain uses TRBV7-9 and TRBJ1-2; D unclear. The CDR3 has 13 residues. CDR1 is SEHNR and CDR2 is FQNEAQ in the germline V gene (reference sequence). Trimming stripped 5 bases from V and 8 bases from J, with 15 bases between. The CDR3 DNA follows: TGTGCCAGCAGCCCTAGTGGCCTACTGGGCTACACCTTC. It specifies CASSPSGLLGYTF.

This clone was seen only a few times. This rearrangement joins TRBV4-1 to TRBJ2-1; tentatively, D is TRBD1 (6 bases). CDR1 is MGHRA, CDR2 YSYEKL, per germline. With 3 bases removed from V and 11 bases from J, the gap between germline ends came to 17 bases. The CDR3 sequence is 14 residues long. DNA for the CDR3: TGCGCCAGCAGCCACGCCCCGAGGACAGAAAAGCAGTTCTTC. It specifies CASSHAPRTEKQFF.

In DNA form, the CDR3 reads TGCGCCAGCAGCTTGGCTCTAGCGGCTAGCACAGATACGCAGTATTTT. This codes for CASSLALAASTDTQYF. The chain uses TRBV5-1 and TRBJ2-3; TRBD2 agrees at 7 bases. Losses at the gene ends were 0 bases for V and 0 bases for J; bases not matched to a gene: 4. The germline CDR1 and CDR2 sequences are SGHRS and YFSETQ. This CDR3 spans 16 amino acids.

The chain uses TRBV10-3 and TRBJ2-3; 9 positions match TRBD2. This CDR3 has 15 amino acids. V was pared by 4 bases and J by 1 base, with 3 bases of the junction left unmatched. Germline V lookup: CDR1 ENHRY, CDR2 SYGVKD. The CDR3 coding sequence is TGTGCCATCAGTGGGCAGCGGGGGGGCACAGATACGCAGTATTTT. As protein: CAISGQRGGTDTQYF.

The gene calls are TRBV5-5 and TRBJ2-3; 16 bases align to TRBD2. This CDR3 has 18 amino acids. Germline assignment: CDR1 SGHKS and CDR2 YYEKEE (reference sequence). The ends lost 2 bases at V and 4 bases at J; junction bases unmatched: 7. This chain's CDR3 is CASSLVGTSGGAADTQYF. CDR3 bases: TGTGCCAGCAGCTTAGTTGGGACTAGCGGGGGGGCAGCAGATACGCAGTATTTT.

This chain joins TRBV30 and TRBJ2-1; possibly TRBD2 for D (5 bases). The CDR3 spans 13 residues. The germline CDR1 and CDR2 sequences are GTSNPN and SVGIG (reference sequence). Trimming cost V 5 bases and J 4 bases, with 12 bases left between them. The CDR3 DNA reads as TGTGCCTGGGCGTTGTCGGGGTACAATGAGCAGTTCTTC. It specifies CAWALSGYNEQFF.

The chain has TRBV19 and TRBJ1-5, with D unclear. Trimming cost V 4 bases and J 0 bases, with 10 bases left between them. In germline, CDR1 is LNHDA, CDR2 SQIVND (reference sequence). CDR3 length: 15 amino acids. The CDR3 region is CASSTRLDSNQPQHF. CDR3 nucleotides: TGTGCCAGTAGTACACGATTAGATAGCAATCAGCCCCAGCATTTT.

This clone was detected only a few times. This chain links TRBV10-3 with TRBJ1-2; 8 nucleotides agree with TRBD1. V shed 6 bases and J 1 base; nucleotides not matched to a gene: 4. The CDR3 is made up of 14 amino acids. Germline-derived CDR1 and CDR2 are ENHRY and SYGVKD. CDR3 bases: TGTGCCATCAGATCAACAGGGGGTAACTATGGCTACACCTTC. The encoded protein is CAIRSTGGNYGYTF.

This clone occurred once. V usage is TRBV27 and J usage is TRBJ2-3, with D perhaps matching TRBD2 (5 bases). From germline, CDR1 is MNHEY and CDR2 SMNVEV (reference sequence). V was shortened by 5 bases and J by 1 base, with 10 bases between the two germline ends. This CDR3 spans 14 amino acids. The CDR3 bases are TGTGCCAGCAGTCGAAACGGGGGCACAGATACGCAGTATTTT. This translates into CASSRNGGTDTQYF.

V is TRBV25-1 and J is TRBJ1-4, with D possibly matching TRBD1 (5 bases). Germline-derived CDR1 and CDR2 are MGHDK and SYGVNS. Trimming shortened V by 7 bases and J by 3 bases, and 24 bases separated the two germline ends. This CDR3 is built from 18 residues. CDR3 residues: CASTPRGGQLGANEKLFF. CDR3 nucleotides: TGTGCCAGCACCCCGAGGGGAGGCCAACTGGGGGCTAATGAAAAACTGTTTTTT.

This chain joins TRBV6-6 and TRBJ1-6, with TRBD1 identical over 7 bases. The V and J ends lost 8 bases and 8 bases, in that order; junction bases with no gene match: 3. The V gene's germline CDR1 is MNHNY and CDR2 SVGAGI (reference sequence). There are 12 residues in the CDR3. CDR3 sequence (DNA): TGTGCCAGCCAGGGGGTTGATTCACCCCTCCACTTT. Translating it yields CASQGVDSPLHF.

The chain joins TRBV14 to TRBJ1-2; TRBD1 matches 10 bases. The CDR3 is made up of 16 amino acids. The V gene's germline CDR1 is SGHDN and CDR2 FVKESK. Trimming removed 0 bases from V and 8 bases from J; junction bases left unmatched: 9. Here the CDR3 reads CASSQDLTGGRGGYTF. Here the CDR3 DNA reads TGTGCCAGCAGCCAAGATCTGACAGGGGGCAGAGGAGGCTACACCTTC.

This chain uses TRBV25-1 with TRBJ1-2, with TRBD1 as a possible D gene (5 bases). Between the trimmed V and J ends, which lost 1 base and 5 bases, there was a span of 14 bases. Germline CDR1 reads MGHDK; CDR2 reads SYGVNS. The CDR3 sequence is 15 residues long. In DNA form, the CDR3 reads TGTGCCAGCAGTGAATCAGTGACGGGGGTTTATGGCTACACCTTC. It codes for CASSESVTGVYGYTF.

This chain links TRBV10-3 with TRBJ2-5, with a weak D call TRBD2 (5 bases). Germline assignment: CDR1 ENHRY and CDR2 SYGVKD. The ends were cut back, 3 bases at V and 2 bases at J, with 7 bases in the middle. The CDR3 consists of 13 residues. The DNA for the CDR3 is TGTGCCATCAGTGAAGGACTGCAAGAGACCCAGTACTTC. It is translated as CAISEGLQETQYF.